This T cell receptor (beta chain) is from a study of blood T cell repertoires in COVID-19. Overall study context: Researchers got acute and convalescent COVID-19 samples from the United States, Italy and Spain.

TCRdb's copy holds only in-frame clones and misses some; the assay was immunoSEQ multiplex PCR. The sample contains 200,000 to 250,000 clones, about four fifths of which appear only once. Germline V lookup: CDR1 LNHNV, CDR2 YYDKDF (reference sequence). V was trimmed by 1 base and J by 3 bases, leaving 13 bases between them. The CDR3 runs 16 residues. This TCR was recovered from a woman in her fifties or sixties with active or convalescent COVID-19. Sequencing was carried out using peripheral blood. This chain joins TRBV15 and TRBJ1-3; D is perhaps TRBD1 (5 bases). As DNA, the CDR3 is TGTGCCACCAGCAGAGGGGGGACTCAGGGTGGAAACACCATATATTTT. This sequence encodes CATSRGGTQGGNTIYF.